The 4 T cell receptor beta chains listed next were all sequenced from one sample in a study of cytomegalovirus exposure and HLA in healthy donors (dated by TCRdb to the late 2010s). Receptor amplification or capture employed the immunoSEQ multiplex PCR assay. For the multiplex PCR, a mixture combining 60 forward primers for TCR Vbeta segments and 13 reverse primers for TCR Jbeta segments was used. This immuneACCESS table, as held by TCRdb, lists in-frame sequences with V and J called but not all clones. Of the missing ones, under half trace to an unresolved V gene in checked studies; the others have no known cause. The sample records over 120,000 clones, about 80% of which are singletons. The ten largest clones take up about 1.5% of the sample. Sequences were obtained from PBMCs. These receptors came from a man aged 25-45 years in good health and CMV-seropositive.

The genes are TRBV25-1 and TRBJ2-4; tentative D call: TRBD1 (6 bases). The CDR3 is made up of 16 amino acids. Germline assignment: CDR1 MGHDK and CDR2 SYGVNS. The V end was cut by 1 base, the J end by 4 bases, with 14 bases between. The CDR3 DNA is TGTGCCAGCAGTGAATTGGGGGCTGTAGGAAAAAACATTCAGTACTTC. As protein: CASSELGAVGKNIQYF.

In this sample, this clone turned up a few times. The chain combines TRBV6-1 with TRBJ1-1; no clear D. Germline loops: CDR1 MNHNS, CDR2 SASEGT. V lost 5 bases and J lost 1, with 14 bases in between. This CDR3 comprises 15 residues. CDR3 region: CASSREGGSNTEAFF. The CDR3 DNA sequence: TGTGCCAGCAGTCGGGAGGGAGGCTCGAACACTGAAGCTTTCTTT.

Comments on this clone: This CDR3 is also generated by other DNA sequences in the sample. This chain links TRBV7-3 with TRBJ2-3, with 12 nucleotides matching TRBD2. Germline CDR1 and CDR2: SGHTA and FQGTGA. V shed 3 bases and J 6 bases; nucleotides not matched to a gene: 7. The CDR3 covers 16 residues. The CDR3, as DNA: TGTGCCAGCAGCTTCCGCACTAGCGGGAGGACCGATACGCAGTATTTT. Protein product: CASSFRTSGRTDTQYF.

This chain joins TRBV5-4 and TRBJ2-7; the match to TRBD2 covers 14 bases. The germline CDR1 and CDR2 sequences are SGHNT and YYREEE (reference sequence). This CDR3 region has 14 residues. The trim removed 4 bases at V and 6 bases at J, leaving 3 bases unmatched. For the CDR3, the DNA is TGTGCCAGCAGCGAGACTAGCGGGAGGGGCGAGCAGTACTTC. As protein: CASSETSGRGEQYF.